This TCR beta chain comes out of a study of vaccination effects on CD4 cells after COVID-19. Study-level information: Samples came 142 and 148 days after COVID-19 diagnosis, before vaccination.

V was trimmed by 5 bases and J by 6 bases, leaving 13 bases between them. CDR1 SQVTM and CDR2 ANQGSEA come from the germline V gene. This CDR3 comprises 13 residues. The study's findings and limits: Convalescent patients were few in the study, and early post-infection timepoints were absent.

Sequencing in the ViraFEST assay came after antigen-specific CD4+ T cells had been expanded with viral peptide pools, which were used to stimulate PBMC. At the end of roughly ten days of culture, CD4+ T cells were isolated. The person's infection with SARS-CoV-2, confirmed by PCR, took place between March and December 2020. Cultures of 2 million or so PBMC per well contained about 10 IU/ml IL-2 plus 10 ug/ml peptides. Generated by immunoSEQ multiplex PCR, the TCRdb table keeps only in-frame clones and is missing some. Here the sample spans 22,000 or so clones, roughly 74% being singletons. This clone is a singleton in its sample. Its cognate antigen is unknown.

The TCR sequence derives from a human donor who had a prior SARS-CoV-2 infection. The sequences come from CD4+ T cells from PBMCs cultured with a peptide pool, collected before COVID-19 vaccination. The chain employs TRBV29-1 and TRBJ1-4, with a weak D call TRBD1 (6 bases). The CDR3 coding sequence is TGCAGCGTTTTAACAGGGTTAGATGAAAAACTGTTTTTT. Translating it yields CSVLTGLDEKLFF.